The 15 T cell receptor beta chains in this list originate from one sample, sequenced in a study of tumor-infiltrating lymphocytes in primary liver carcinoma. Priming with a constant-region primer yielded TCR beta cDNA from roughly 500 ng total RNA. A slightly modified ARM-PCR protocol with three nested multiplex PCR rounds produced these TCR beta libraries. TRBV1-TRBV30 forward primers and a C-beta reverse primer were used in the first two PCR rounds, which each ran for ten to eleven cycles. Via MiXCR, TCRdb re-called the multiplex PCR reads, giving one row per CDR3 protein. The sample lists approximately 64,000 distinct CDR3 sequences; about three quarters were seen once. Extraction of RNA together with DNA used about 18-31 mg of unsorted bulk tissue. Sequencing was carried out using liver tumor tissue from sampling region 4. Subset given: tumor region T4, right-lateral pole. The source is a man aged 35-49 years with primary liver carcinoma and hepatitis B virus infection.

The V and J genes are TRBV6-2 or TRBV6-3 and TRBJ2-5, with D hard to call. The CDR3 loop spans 14 amino acids. The ends were cut back, 7 bases at V and 2 bases at J, with 14 bases in the middle. CDR1 is MNHEY and CDR2 is SVGEGT in the germline V gene. The CDR3 region is CASNQHSSQETQYF. The CDR3 DNA follows: TGTGCCAGCAACCAACATTCAAGTCAAGAGACCCAGTACTTC.

This clonotype is medium-sized in the sample. V usage is TRBV6-5 and J usage is TRBJ2-3; maybe TRBD1 (6 bases). The CDR3 has 15 residues. V was clipped by 6 bases and J by 0 bases, with 13 bases between them. CDR1 and CDR2 from the germline V gene are MNHEY and SVGAGI. The CDR3 sequence is CASSPDSSSTDTQYF. In DNA form, the CDR3 reads TGTGCCAGCAGCCCGGACAGCTCTAGCACAGATACGCAGTATTTT.

This clonotype was seen many times. V gene TRBV6-5 combines with J gene TRBJ1-6, with D possibly matching TRBD1 (5 bases). The CDR3 has 15 residues. Germline CDR1 MNHEY, CDR2 SVGAGI. V was cut by 0 bases and J by 8 bases, with 11 bases left in between. The CDR3 region is CASSYSWDHYSPLHF. The CDR3 DNA is TGTGCCAGCAGTTACTCATGGGACCACTATTCACCCCTCCACTTT.

About this clonotype: Since the CDR3 does not end with the conserved phenylalanine or tryptophan, this likely comes from a read error. The DNA is omitted, as the CDR3 cannot be located on it reliably, and the CDR3 follows TCRdb's listing. The rearrangement joins TRBV10-3 to TRBJ2-2; TRBD2 is the table's D call, not checked against the DNA. In germline, CDR1 is ENHRY, CDR2 SYGVKD. Both ends counted, the CDR3 spans 14 residues. This chain's CDR3 is CAAEEGANTGELSL.

This clonotype is termed medium-sized (0.01 to 0.1%). V usage is TRBV6-6 and J usage is TRBJ2-7; tentative D call: TRBD2 (5 bases). The CDR3 sequence is 15 residues long. The germline CDR1 and CDR2 sequences are MNHNY and SVGAGI (reference sequence). V lost 5 bases, J lost 3 bases, and 17 bases lay in between. The CDR3 DNA sequence: TGTGCCAGCAGTCACGACACCTACGGGAACTACGAGCAGTACTTC. It translates to CASSHDTYGNYEQYF.

This clonotype came up once. The chain combines TRBV4-2 with TRBJ1-2; weak D call: TRBD1 (6 bases). From germline, CDR1 is LGHNA and CDR2 YNFKEQ. The CDR3 has 15 amino acids. The CDR3, as DNA: TGTGCAAGCCGCCATGATATGGGCAGGGGTGGTGGCTACACCTTC. Translated, it gives CASRHDMGRGGGYTF.

Worth noting for this clonotype: The CDR3 carries no conserved terminal phenylalanine or tryptophan, so it likely arises from a read error. The limits of the CDR3 on the DNA are not certain, so only TCRdb's listed CDR3 is given. The chain is built from TRBV4-1 and TRBJ1-6; TRBD1, the D gene given by the table, was not confirmed from the DNA. The CDR3 region is 16 residues in length, termini included. Germline CDR1 is MGHRA and CDR2 is YSYEKL. This CDR3 is CASSHHLQGADLPIHL.

This chain connects TRBV11-2 to TRBJ2-7; the D is unclear. This CDR3 spans 16 amino acids. Germline-derived CDR1 and CDR2 are SGHAT and FQNNGV. Trimming removed 0 bases at V and 2 bases at J, with 14 bases between. This CDR3 is CASSLEVAPKTYEQYF. The CDR3 region has the DNA TGTGCCAGCAGCTTAGAGGTGGCACCAAAAACCTACGAGCAGTACTTC. Full variable domain (outside the CDR3, taken from reference TRBV11-2 and TRBJ2-7): EAGVAQSPRYKIIEKRQSVAFWCNPISGHATLYWYQQILGQGPKLLIQFQNNGVVDDSQLPKDRFSAERLKGVDSTLKIQPAKLEDSAVYLCASSLEVAPKTYEQYFGPGTRLTVT.

This clonotype showed up many times. A much bigger clone sits one base away, suggesting this may be a read error. This chain uses TRBV11-1 with TRBJ2-7; D gene uncertain. There are 13 residues in the CDR3. CDR1 is SGHAT and CDR2 is FQDESV in the germline V gene (reference sequence). Trimming took 6 bases from V and 1 from J, leaving 10 bases between them. The CDR3: CASRRKRSYEQYF. CDR3 DNA sequence: TGTGCCAGCAGGAGGAAGCGATCCTACGAGCAGTACTTC.

The V gene is TRBV11-2, the J gene TRBJ2-1, with TRBD2 identical over 10 bases. The germline CDR1 and CDR2 sequences are SGHAT and FQNNGV. The ends lost 6 bases at V and 15 bases at J; junction bases unmatched: 17. There are 15 residues in the CDR3. The DNA of the CDR3 is TGTGCCAGCAGTCCCCAGCGGGAGGGATTGGGTGGGCGGTTCTTC. Residues: CASSPQREGLGGRFF. The complete variable domain, with remaining parts taken from reference TRBV11-2 and TRBJ2-1, reads EAGVAQSPRYKIIEKRQSVAFWCNPISGHATLYWYQQILGQGPKLLIQFQNNGVVDDSQLPKDRFSAERLKGVDSTLKIQPAKLEDSAVYLCASSPQREGLGGRFFGPGTRLTVL.

A word on this clonotype: Sequence at one end of the junction differs from germline and may be a read error. This chain uses TRBV29-1 with TRBJ2-4; D is possibly TRBD2 (5 bases). Germline CDR1 is SQVTM and CDR2 is ANQGSEA. This CDR3 has 15 residues. For the CDR3, the DNA is TGCAGCGTTGAAAAGGCGGTTCTAGCCAAAAACGTTCAGTACTTC. This sequence encodes CSVEKAVLAKNVQYF.

Comments on this clonotype: At one of its ends the junction is not consistent with the germline gene, which may arise from a read error. V gene TRBV6-2 or TRBV6-3 combines with J gene TRBJ2-7; 9 bases match TRBD1. The V gene's germline CDR1 is MNHEY and CDR2 SVGEGT. The CDR3 has 14 residues. The CDR3 is CASNTGQGSYVQYF. CDR3 in DNA: TGTGCCAGCAACACGGGACAGGGTTCCTACGTGCAGTACTTC.

This clonotype was found a few times. The chain joins TRBV12-3 or TRBV12-4 to TRBJ2-1; 8 positions match TRBD1. The CDR3 runs 16 residues. V trimming: 5 bases; J trimming: 4 bases; junction bases outside the gene matches: 10. This chain's CDR3 is CASSPPGTGPYNEQFF. The CDR3 DNA follows: TGTGCCAGCAGTCCACCCGGGACAGGCCCTTACAATGAGCAGTTCTTC.

Points on this clonotype: Sequence at one end of the junction differs from germline and may be a read error. The V and J genes are TRBV7-8 and TRBJ2-7, with D perhaps TRBD2 (5 bases). CDR1 is SGHVS and CDR2 is FQNEAQ in the germline V gene. This CDR3 is built from 13 residues. CDR3 coding DNA: TGTGCCAGCAGCTTTATTAGCGCATACGAGCAATACTTC. Protein product: CASSFISAYEQYF.

A remark on this clonotype: This may arise from a read error, as a much more abundant clone is one base away. The chain carries TRBV5-1 and TRBJ2-5; D is perhaps TRBD2 (6 bases). CDR3 length: 18 amino acids. Germline V gene lookup returns CDR1 SGHRS and CDR2 YFSETQ. In DNA, the CDR3 is TGCTCCAGCAGCTTGGGGGTTGGCGGGACCGTTAACCAAGAGACCCAGTACTTC. This codes for CSSSLGVGGTVNQETQYF. The full variable domain, completed using reference TRBV5-1 and TRBJ2-5, is KAGVTQTPRYLIKTRGQQVTLSCSPISGHRSVSWYQQTPGQGLQFLFEYFSETQRNKGNFPGRFSGRQFSNSRSEMNVSTLELGDSALYLCSSSLGVGGTVNQETQYFGPGTRLLVL.